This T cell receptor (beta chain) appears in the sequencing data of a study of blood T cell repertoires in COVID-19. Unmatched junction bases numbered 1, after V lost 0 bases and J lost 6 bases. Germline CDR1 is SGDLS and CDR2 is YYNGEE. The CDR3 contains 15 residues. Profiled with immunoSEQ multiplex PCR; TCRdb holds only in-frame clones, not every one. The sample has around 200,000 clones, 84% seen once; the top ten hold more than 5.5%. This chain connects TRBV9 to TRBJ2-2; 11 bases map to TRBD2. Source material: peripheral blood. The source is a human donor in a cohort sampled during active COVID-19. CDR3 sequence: CASSVELAGAGELFF. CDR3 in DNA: TGTGCCAGCAGCGTAGAACTAGCGGGAGCCGGGGAGCTGTTTTTT.